This T cell receptor beta chain was sequenced in a study of blood T cell repertoires in COVID-19 (dated by TCRdb to the early 2020s). Turning to the overall study: The collaborator samples originated in the United States, Italy and Spain and spanned the acute and convalescent phases of COVID-19. Where available, HLA class I and class II types were obtained from metadata supplied by the sample provider rather than from assay-based typing. Samples were obtained from the ongoing ImmuneRACE study (first 160 participants) and from over a thousand subjects provided by 6 global collaborators. The material from the prospective study consisted of cDNA or gDNA derived from T cells, B-cell-depleted T cells, or PBMCs. Deeply sampled blood TCRbeta repertoires from subjects exposed to, actively infected with, or recovered from COVID-19 were included in the dataset. A freely available public database, intended as a resource for researchers studying the immune response to SARS-CoV-2, is where the repertoires were released. The sample metadata nearly always contained a de-identified subject ID, COVID-19 status, age in years and sex. What the work shows at the level of the full study, not this receptor alone: The quantity of clinical and demographic metadata differed by source and by participant and was supplied without curation.

TCRbeta CDR3 regions were amplified from genomic DNA using the immunoSEQ Assay, a bias-controlled multiplex PCR. From the authors' description of their analysis: The number of nucleated cells in each sample was estimated from the amplification of reference gene primers within the assay. To quantify the absolute abundance of each unique TCRbeta CDR3 rearrangement, sequence reads were collapsed and filtered. For each sample, productive Simpson clonality was calculated as the square root of Simpson's diversity index over productive rearrangements. TCRdb retrieved this table from immuneACCESS and kept in-frame rearrangements only. Not all clones are present; in checked studies, unresolved V genes account for under half, and no reason is known for the remainder. V, J and clone size were drawn from that table, and D and trimming were deduced from the DNA. The sample contains fewer than 30,000 clones, 77% of them found a single time. The ten largest clones take up 7.5% to 8% of the sample.

From a lookup of the germline V gene, CDR1 and CDR2 are MNHEY and SVGAGI. V loses 2 bases, J loses 6 bases, and the germline ends lie 10 bases apart. Taken from cysteine to phenylalanine, the CDR3 has 13 residues. Kept here is only the CDR3 DNA, which spans 39 bases and is read in frame from base 1. This clone was picked up a small number of times. It has no known antigen specificity. Base qualities are not provided; no much larger clone lies one nucleotide away. Whole blood was collected in K2EDTA tubes by collaborating institutions according to the institutions' own protocols. For TCRbeta analysis, collaborators shipped samples as frozen whole blood, isolated PBMCs, or DNA extracted from either of those sample types.

This sequence uses TRBV6-5 and TRBJ2-5; a confident D gene designation cannot be given. Sequencing input: peripheral blood. The clonotype originates from an older woman with active or convalescent COVID-19. The sequenced DNA is TGTGCCAGCAGTTACGGAACAGATCAGACCCAGTACTTC. Translated, this is CASSYGTDQTQYF.